Only a few counts were recorded for the clone carrying this T cell receptor beta chain. These data belong to a study of memory CD8 T cells in hepatitis C reinfection. Time point: pre-reinfection, 55 to 20 weeks before reinfection detection. Sorted cells were sequenced directly ex vivo without any in vitro expansion. Using immunoSEQ multiplex PCR, the repertoire was profiled, and TCRdb retains in-frame clones only, with some absent. The data show more than 45,000 clones, with about 90% seen just once and around 1% held by the top ten. Looked up from germline, CDR1 is MGHRA and CDR2 is YSYEKL. The CDR3 is made up of 13 amino acids. V lost 3 bases to trimming and J lost 7 bases; unmatched junction nucleotides: 3.

Sequencing input: naive CD8+ T cells sorted from blood. The source of this sequence is a man younger than 30 with hepatitis C virus infection. This chain links TRBV4-1 with TRBJ1-5, with TRBD1 matching over 7 bases. DNA of the CDR3: TGCGCCAGCAGCCATGACAGGGCCCAGCCCCAGCATTTT. It translates to CASSHDRAQPQHF.